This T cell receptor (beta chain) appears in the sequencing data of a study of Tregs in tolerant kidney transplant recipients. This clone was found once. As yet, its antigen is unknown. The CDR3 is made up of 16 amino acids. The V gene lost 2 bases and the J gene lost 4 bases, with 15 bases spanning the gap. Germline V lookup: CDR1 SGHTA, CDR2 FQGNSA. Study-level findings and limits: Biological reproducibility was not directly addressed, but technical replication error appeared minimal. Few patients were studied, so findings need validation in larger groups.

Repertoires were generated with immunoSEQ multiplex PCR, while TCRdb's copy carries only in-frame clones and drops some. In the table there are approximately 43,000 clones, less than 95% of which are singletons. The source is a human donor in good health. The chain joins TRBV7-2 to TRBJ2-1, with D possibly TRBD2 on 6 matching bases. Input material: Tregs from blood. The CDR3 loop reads CASSLFPAGLYNEQFF. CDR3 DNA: TGTGCCAGCAGCTTATTCCCTGCGGGGTTATACAATGAGCAGTTCTTC.